These 12 T cell receptor beta chains originate from one sample sequenced in a study of HIV-infected patients and healthy controls. MiXCR, run by TCRdb on the 5' RACE reads, gives a single entry per CDR3 protein. This table holds some 70,000 distinct CDR3 sequences, roughly a fifth found once. The sequencing input was CD4+ T cells from blood. Receptors were obtained from a human donor in good health.

The chain carries TRBV25-1 and TRBJ1-3; D not resolved. CDR1 is MGHDK and CDR2 is SYGVNS in the germline V gene. There are 17 residues in the CDR3. Trimming shortened V by 0 bases and J by 0 bases, and 12 bases separated the two germline ends. The DNA for the CDR3 is TGTGCCAGCAGTGAATACGCTGAGTGGGGCTCTGGAAACACCATATATTTT. Protein: CASSEYAEWGSGNTIYF.

The chain combines TRBV10-2 with TRBJ1-5; a weak D match, TRBD1 (6 bases). The length of the CDR3 is 15 residues. The germline gives CDR1 WSHSY, CDR2 SAAADI. The germline V and J ends were trimmed by 6 bases and 6 bases, with 18 bases remaining between them. The CDR3 protein is CASRGAGGGGQPQHF. The CDR3 DNA reads as TGCGCCAGCAGAGGGGCGGGGGGCGGGGGTCAGCCCCAGCATTTT.

The chain joins TRBV24-1 to TRBJ2-2; tentative D call: TRBD1 (6 bases). This CDR3 contains 16 residues. The V and J ends lost 1 base and 1 base respectively, with 9 bases between them. Germline V gene lookup returns CDR1 KGHDR and CDR2 SFDVKD. The CDR3 loop is CATSDFGTRNTGELFF. CDR3 coding DNA: TGTGCCACCAGTGATTTCGGGACAAGGAACACCGGGGAGCTGTTTTTT.

This clonotype was detected ten times or more. V usage is TRBV3-1 and J usage is TRBJ1-5; 11 bases match TRBD1. Germline V gene lookup returns CDR1 LGHDT and CDR2 YNNKEL (reference sequence). Trimming cost V 4 bases and J 1 base; bases outside gene matches: 3. The CDR3 extends over 16 amino acids. The CDR3 DNA follows: TGTGCCAGCAGCCCAAGGGACAGGGGGAGCAATCAGCCCCAGCATTTT. Translation gives CASSPRDRGSNQPQHF.

The table lists this clonotype with many counts. The chain recombines TRBV6-5 with TRBJ1-5; D ambiguous. Germline CDR1 MNHEY, CDR2 SVGAGI. V gave up 4 bases and J gave up 6 bases, with 13 bases separating them. This CDR3 is built from 14 residues. CDR3 sequence: CASSSGRASQPQHF. The CDR3 nucleotides are TGTGCCAGCAGTTCAGGTCGCGCCAGTCAGCCCCAGCATTTT.

This clonotype was observed many times. V usage is TRBV12-3 or TRBV12-4 and J usage is TRBJ2-3, with D unclear. V dropped 3 bases and J dropped 2 bases, with 3 bases sitting between them. The CDR3 consists of 12 residues. The CDR3 sequence: CASSFSTDTQYF. CDR3 nucleotide sequence: TGTGCCAGCAGTTTCTCCACAGATACGCAGTATTTT.

This clonotype was seen a handful of times. The chain recombines TRBV18 with TRBJ1-4, with 7 bases matching TRBD1. Trimming at V came to 1 base and at J to 6 bases, leaving 17 bases not matched to a gene. The CDR3 is 19 amino acids. CDR1 and CDR2 from the germline V gene are KGHSH and LQKENI. CDR3: CASSPRAQRGRRSDEKLFF. CDR3 DNA sequence: TGTGCCAGCTCACCACGCGCCCAAAGGGGGCGCAGATCCGATGAAAAACTGTTTTTT.

This clonotype was detected ten times or more. This chain's CDR3 is CASSLPVAKNIQYF. The CDR3 region has the DNA TGTGCCAGCAGCTTGCCTGTAGCCAAAAACATTCAGTACTTC. The chain links TRBV7-2 to TRBJ2-4; D remains ambiguous. Germline V gene sequence: CDR1 SGHTA, CDR2 FQGNSA. This CDR3 is 14 amino acids long. Trimming took 3 bases from V and 0 from J, leaving 6 bases between them.

The rearrangement links TRBV11-2 to TRBJ2-3; D gene unclear. This CDR3 spans 14 amino acids. Looked up from germline, CDR1 is SGHAT and CDR2 is FQNNGV. V lost 2 bases and J lost 6, with 12 bases in between. The CDR3: CASSLSSGSDTQYF. The CDR3 coding sequence is TGTGCCAGCAGCTTATCGAGTGGAAGCGATACGCAGTATTTT.

There are many counts of this clonotype. The CDR3 ends on some other residue instead of the conserved phenylalanine or tryptophan, so this is likely a read error. The gene calls are TRBV10-2 and TRBJ1-1, with unresolved D. Germline assignment: CDR1 WSHSY and CDR2 SAAADI. Trimming removed 6 bases at V and 4 bases at J, with 6 bases between. There are 11 residues in the CDR3. CDR3 nucleotide sequence: TGCGCCAGCAGGGGCGGCACTGAAGCTTTCCTT. As protein: CASRGGTEAFL.

The V gene is TRBV28, the J gene TRBJ2-6, with 11 bases identical to TRBD1. Germline CDR1 is MDHEN and CDR2 is SYDVKM. V trimming: 3 bases; J trimming: 4 bases; junction bases outside the gene matches: 11. CDR3 length: 19 amino acids. The CDR3: CASSFLSRTGGEGANVLTF. The CDR3, as DNA: TGTGCCAGCAGTTTCCTGTCCAGGACAGGGGGCGAGGGGGCCAACGTCCTGACTTTC.

This clonotype was recorded a few times. This chain uses TRBV7-9 with TRBJ1-3; D unclear. Germline loops: CDR1 SEHNR, CDR2 FQNEAQ (reference sequence). The CDR3 runs to 14 residues. Trimming took 6 bases from V and 0 from J, leaving 9 bases between them. DNA of the CDR3: TGTGCCAGCAGTTCGGATTACTCTGGAAACACCATATATTTT. This sequence encodes CASSSDYSGNTIYF. Using reference TRBV7-9 and TRBJ1-3 for the parts outside the CDR3, the full variable domain is DTGVSQNPRHKITKRGQNVTFRCDPISEHNRLYWYRQTLGQGPEFLTYFQNEAQLEKSRLLSDRFSAERPKGSFSTLEIQRTEQGDSAMYLCASSSDYSGNTIYFGEGSWLTVV.